Below are 3 T cell receptor beta chains sequenced from a single sample in a study of OX40 agonist ivuxolimab in advanced cancers. Clones were sequenced by immunoSEQ multiplex PCR, and TCRdb holds only the in-frame ones, with some missing. The sample lists some 77,000 clones, approximately 82% seen once, with under 0.8% in the top ten. The source material was CD4+ or CD8+ T cells sorted from blood, sampled in a trial of the OX40 agonist ivuxolimab. These receptors were obtained from an adult with an advanced solid tumor such as melanoma, head and neck, liver or kidney cancer.

V and J are TRBV7-2 and TRBJ1-2; the D gene is possibly TRBD1 (6 bases). Trimming pared 2 bases from V and 5 bases from J, leaving 12 bases between. The germline gives CDR1 SGHTA, CDR2 FQGNSA. This CDR3 spans 14 amino acids. In nucleotides, the CDR3 is TGTGCCAGCAGCTTAATGGGGGCCCAGTATGGCTACACCTTC. Its protein product is CASSLMGAQYGYTF.

The CDR3 reads CASSPWNGVGSGNTIYF. The CDR3 nucleotides read TGTGCCAGCAGTCCATGGAATGGAGTCGGCTCTGGAAACACCATATATTTT. The V and J genes are TRBV28 and TRBJ1-3; D call uncertain. Germline-derived CDR1 and CDR2 are MDHEN and SYDVKM. This CDR3 comprises 17 residues. Trimming shortened V by 5 bases and J by 0 bases, and 17 bases separated the two germline ends.

The chain is built from TRBV6-6 and TRBJ2-5; D not resolved. Trimming removed 5 bases at V and 0 bases at J, with 10 bases between. The CDR3 runs 14 residues. The V gene's germline CDR1 is MNHNY and CDR2 SVGAGI (reference sequence). The CDR3 region has the DNA TGTGCCAGCAGTGCCCGATTGTACCAAGAGACCCAGTACTTC. Translated: CASSARLYQETQYF.